This TCR beta chain was documented in a study of T cell responses to AZD1222 COVID-19 vaccine. TCRdb keeps only in-frame clones here, not all; method: immunoSEQ multiplex PCR. The repertoire consists of 200,000 to 250,000 clones, with more than 85% occurring once and the leading ten covering more than 0.8%. V dropped 6 bases and J dropped 4 bases, with 13 bases sitting between them. This CDR3 has 13 residues. Germline V gene sequence: CDR1 SQVTM, CDR2 ANQGSEA. Overall study findings and caveats: Repertoire samples came only from after the peak T cell response. Females made up more of the donors, who were largely white British, and clonal diversity may have come out too low. Spike-wide coverage was observed for vaccine-associated CD4 TCRs, with dominant responses at 160-218 and 743-854.

A remark on this clone: The antigen remains unidentified.

The specimen comprised peripheral blood, sampled on day 0 of MenACWY control vaccination. V is TRBV29-1 and J is TRBJ1-5; D unclear. The TCR sequence derives from an adult in good health. For the CDR3, the DNA is TGCAGCGTGGGCCCGGGGAGGAATCAGCCCCAGCATTTT. This codes for CSVGPGRNQPQHF.